This passage covers 13 T cell receptor beta chains from one sample sequenced in a study of T cells in localized non-small cell lung cancer. Clones were read by immunoSEQ multiplex PCR, and TCRdb kept only the in-frame ones, dropping some. The data hold around 33,000 clones, with roughly 80% observed a single time. The sequencing here drew on peripheral blood, taken before any cancer treatment. Receptor source: a male donor at least 60 years old with stage III squamous cell lung carcinoma.

The chain has TRBV5-6 and TRBJ2-7; perhaps TRBD2 as D (6 bases). There are 16 residues in the CDR3. V was cut by 0 bases and J by 3 bases, with 16 bases left in between. Germline CDR1 SGHDT, CDR2 YYEEEE. The CDR3, as DNA: TGTGCCAGCAGCTTGGCCGGAGGGTGGGGGTACTACGAGCAGTACTTC. Encoded protein: CASSLAGGWGYYEQYF.

The chain couples TRBV7-9 to TRBJ1-2; D is possibly TRBD1 (5 bases). V shed 5 bases and J shed 2 bases, with 12 bases lying between them. This CDR3 has 14 amino acids. Germline CDR1 is SEHNR and CDR2 is FQNEAQ (reference sequence). The CDR3 sequence: CASSAQGVNYGYTF. DNA for the CDR3: TGTGCCAGCAGCGCCCAAGGGGTCAACTATGGCTACACCTTC. Full variable domain (rest looked up from reference TRBV7-9 and TRBJ1-2): DTGVSQNPRHKITKRGQNVTFRCDPISEHNRLYWYRQTLGQGPEFLTYFQNEAQLEKSRLLSDRFSAERPKGSFSTLEIQRTEQGDSAMYLCASSAQGVNYGYTFGSGTRLTVV.

The chain uses TRBV10-1 and TRBJ2-5; D may be TRBD1 or TRBD2 (6 bases each). This CDR3 spans 14 amino acids. Germline-derived CDR1 and CDR2 are WNHNN and SYGVQD (reference sequence). V lost 3 bases and J 5 bases, leaving 13 bases between the germline ends. CDR3 nucleotides: TGCGCCAGCAGTGACGGAGGGGACAAGGAGACCCAGTACTTC. Translated: CASSDGGDKETQYF.

Comments on this clone: Other DNA variants within this sample encode the same CDR3. The chain is built from TRBV25-1 and TRBJ1-5; D is undetermined. CDR1 is MGHDK and CDR2 is SYGVNS in the germline V gene. The CDR3 has 13 residues. V lost 2 bases, J lost 6 bases, and 8 bases lay in between. CDR3 DNA: TGTGCCAGCAGTGAAAGAGGGAGTCAGCCCCAGCATTTT. Its translation is CASSERGSQPQHF.

This clone appeared a single time. This sequence joins TRBV11-2 and TRBJ2-7; 8 nucleotides agree with TRBD2. The CDR3 is made up of 17 amino acids. With 0 bases clipped from V and 0 bases from J, the junction kept 7 bases outside the gene matches. CDR1 SGHAT and CDR2 FQNNGV come from the germline V gene. This CDR3 is CASSLDRTSGYSYEQYF. The CDR3 nucleotides read TGTGCCAGCAGCTTAGACCGAACTAGCGGCTACTCCTACGAGCAGTACTTC.

This clone was found a few times. The V gene is TRBV11-2, the J gene TRBJ2-4, with D possibly TRBD1 on 6 matching bases. Trimming left V 5 bases short and J 1 base short, with 18 bases between. The germline V gene has CDR1 SGHAT and CDR2 FQNNGV. The CDR3 contains 17 residues. CDR3 sequence: CASSPRDNRGAKNIQYF. The CDR3, as DNA: TGTGCCAGCAGCCCCCGGGACAACAGAGGGGCCAAAAACATTCAGTACTTC.

The chain recombines TRBV15 with TRBJ1-3; maybe TRBD1 (5 bases). The CDR3 length is 16 residues. In germline, CDR1 is LNHNV, CDR2 YYDKDF (reference sequence). V was cut by 1 base and J by 4 bases, with 14 bases left in between. The DNA of the CDR3 is TGTGCCACCAGCAGAGGGGTCGGGCAGGGAGGAAACACCATATATTTT. Translating it yields CATSRGVGQGGNTIYF.

This chain uses TRBV2 with TRBJ1-6; D not resolved. The V end lost 3 bases, the J end lost 7 bases, and 10 bases lay between the germline ends. Germline V gives CDR1 SNHLY, CDR2 FYNNEI. The CDR3 runs to 14 residues. CDR3 sequence: CASSERQENSPLHF. DNA of the CDR3: TGTGCCAGCAGTGAGAGGCAGGAGAATTCACCCCTCCACTTT.

The chain links TRBV7-2 to TRBJ1-4; TRBD1 matches 9 bases. V dropped 2 bases and J dropped 8; count of bases not matched to a gene: 9. There are 16 residues in the CDR3. Per the germline V gene, CDR1 is SGHTA and CDR2 is FQGNSA. The CDR3, as DNA: TGTGCCAGCAGCTTACGGACCGGGACAGGGACCGAAAAACTGTTTTTT. Protein product: CASSLRTGTGTEKLFF.

In regard to this clone: This sample includes further DNA sequences coding for the same CDR3. The chain links TRBV11-2 to TRBJ1-5; D unresolved. CDR3 size: 13 residues. The germline V gene encodes CDR1 SGHAT and CDR2 FQNNGV. Trimming took 0 bases from V and 4 from J, leaving 4 bases between them. In DNA, the CDR3 is TGTGCCAGCAGCTTAGAAAAAAATCAGCCCCAGCATTTT. Translation gives CASSLEKNQPQHF.

A note on this clone: The identical CDR3 is also encoded by other nucleotide sequences in the sample. This chain joins TRBV4-1 and TRBJ1-5; D not certain. The germline CDR1 and CDR2 sequences are MGHRA and YSYEKL. The CDR3 sequence is 14 residues long. The V and J ends lost 0 bases and 4 bases respectively, with 7 bases between them. The CDR3 DNA reads TGCGCCAGCAGCCAAGATGGCGGGAATCAGCCCCAGCATTTT. Its protein product is CASSQDGGNQPQHF.

This clone was seen just once. This sequence joins TRBV5-6 and TRBJ2-3, with TRBD2 identical over 8 bases. Germline V gene sequence: CDR1 SGHDT, CDR2 YYEEEE. The CDR3 runs to 16 residues. Trimming cost V 4 bases and J 5 bases; bases outside gene matches: 12. CDR3 coding DNA: TGTGCCAGCAGCCCGTTAGCGGGAATAGGAAGAGATACGCAGTATTTT. It encodes CASSPLAGIGRDTQYF.

V and J are TRBV9 and TRBJ2-2; D uncertain. The CDR3 totals 15 residues. Germline V CDR1 and CDR2: SGDLS, YYNGEE. With 0 bases removed from V and 4 bases from J, the gap between germline ends came to 10 bases. The CDR3 sequence is CASSVEASSTGELFF. The CDR3 DNA follows: TGTGCCAGCAGCGTAGAAGCCTCGAGCACCGGGGAGCTGTTTTTT.